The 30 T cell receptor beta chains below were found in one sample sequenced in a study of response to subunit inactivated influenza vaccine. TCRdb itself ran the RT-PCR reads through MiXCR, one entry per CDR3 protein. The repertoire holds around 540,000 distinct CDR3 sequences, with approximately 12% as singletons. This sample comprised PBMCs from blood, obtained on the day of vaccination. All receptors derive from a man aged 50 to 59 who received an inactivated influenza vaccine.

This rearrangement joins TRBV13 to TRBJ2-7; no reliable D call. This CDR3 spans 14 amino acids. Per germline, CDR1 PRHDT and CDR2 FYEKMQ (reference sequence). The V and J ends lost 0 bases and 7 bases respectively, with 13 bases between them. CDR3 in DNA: TGTGCCAGCAGCTTAGGGTTTCAGGTCTCTGAGCAGTACTTC. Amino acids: CASSLGFQVSEQYF. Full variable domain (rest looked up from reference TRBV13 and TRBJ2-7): AAGVIQSPRHLIKEKRETATLKCYPIPRHDTVYWYQQGPGQDPQFLISFYEKMQSDKGSIPDRFSAQQFSDYHSELNMSSLELGDSALYFCASSLGFQVSEQYFGPGTRLTVT.

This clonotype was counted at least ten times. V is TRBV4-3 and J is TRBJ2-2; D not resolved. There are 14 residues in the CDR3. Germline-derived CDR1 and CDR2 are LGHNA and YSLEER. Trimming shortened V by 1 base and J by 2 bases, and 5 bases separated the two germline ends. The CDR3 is CASSQGSNTGELFF. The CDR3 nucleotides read TGCGCCAGCAGCCAAGGGAGCAACACCGGGGAGCTGTTTTTT.

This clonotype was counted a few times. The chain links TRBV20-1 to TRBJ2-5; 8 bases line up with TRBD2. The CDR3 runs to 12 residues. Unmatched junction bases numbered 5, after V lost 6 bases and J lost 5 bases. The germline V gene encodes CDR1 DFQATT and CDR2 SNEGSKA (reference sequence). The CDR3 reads CSAGLEGETQYF. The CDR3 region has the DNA TGCAGTGCGGGACTAGAGGGGGAGACCCAGTACTTC.

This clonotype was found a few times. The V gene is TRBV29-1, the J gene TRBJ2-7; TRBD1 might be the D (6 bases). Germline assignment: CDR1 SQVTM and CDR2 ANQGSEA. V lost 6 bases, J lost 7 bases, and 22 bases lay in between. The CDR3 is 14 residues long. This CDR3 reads CSVSTGTHVGEQYF. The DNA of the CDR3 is TGCAGCGTCTCAACCGGGACACATGTGGGGGAGCAGTACTTC.

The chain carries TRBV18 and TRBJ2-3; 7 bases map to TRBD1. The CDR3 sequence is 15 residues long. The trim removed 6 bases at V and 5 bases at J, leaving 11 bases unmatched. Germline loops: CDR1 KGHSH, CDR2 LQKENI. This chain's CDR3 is CASSPGKGARDTQYF. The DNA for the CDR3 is TGTGCCAGCTCCCCAGGGAAGGGGGCGCGAGATACGCAGTATTTT.

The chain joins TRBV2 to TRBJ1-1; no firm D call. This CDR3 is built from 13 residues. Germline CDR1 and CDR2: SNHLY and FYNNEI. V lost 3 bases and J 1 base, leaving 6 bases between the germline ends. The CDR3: CASSDSRNTEAFF. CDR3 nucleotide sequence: TGTGCCAGCAGTGATTCGAGGAACACTGAAGCTTTCTTT.

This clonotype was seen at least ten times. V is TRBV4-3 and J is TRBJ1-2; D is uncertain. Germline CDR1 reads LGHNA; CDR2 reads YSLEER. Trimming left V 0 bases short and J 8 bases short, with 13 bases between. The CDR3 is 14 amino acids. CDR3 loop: CASSQDRALGGYTF. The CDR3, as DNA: TGCGCCAGCAGCCAAGATAGGGCTCTGGGGGGCTACACCTTC.

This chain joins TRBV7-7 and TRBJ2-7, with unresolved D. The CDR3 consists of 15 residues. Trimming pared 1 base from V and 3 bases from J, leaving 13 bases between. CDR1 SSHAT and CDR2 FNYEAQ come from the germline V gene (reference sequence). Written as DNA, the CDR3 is TGTGCCAGCAGCTTAGGCGCAGACCCCCTCTACGAGCAGTACTTC. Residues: CASSLGADPLYEQYF.

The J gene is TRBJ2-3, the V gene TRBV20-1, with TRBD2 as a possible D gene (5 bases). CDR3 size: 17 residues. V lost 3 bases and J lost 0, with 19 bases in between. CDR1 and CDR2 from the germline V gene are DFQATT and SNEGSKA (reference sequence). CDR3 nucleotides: TGCAGTGCTAGCACAGCGGTCTATTCAGTTAGCACAGATACGCAGTATTTT. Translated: CSASTAVYSVSTDTQYF.

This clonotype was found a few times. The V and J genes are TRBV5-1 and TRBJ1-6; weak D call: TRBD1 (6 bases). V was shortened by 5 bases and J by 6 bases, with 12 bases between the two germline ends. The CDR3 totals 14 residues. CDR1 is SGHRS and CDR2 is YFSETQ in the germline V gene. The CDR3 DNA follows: TGCGCCAGCAGGTCCGGACAGCTTAATTCACCCCTCCACTTT. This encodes CASRSGQLNSPLHF. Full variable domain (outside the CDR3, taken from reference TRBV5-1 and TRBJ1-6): KAGVTQTPRYLIKTRGQQVTLSCSPISGHRSVSWYQQTPGQGLQFLFEYFSETQRNKGNFPGRFSGRQFSNSRSEMNVSTLELGDSALYLCASRSGQLNSPLHFGNGTRLTVT.

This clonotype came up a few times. This CDR3 is CATQGERNTGELFF. The CDR3 nucleotides read TGTGCCACACAAGGGGAGCGCAACACCGGGGAGCTGTTTTTT. The V gene is TRBV10-3, the J gene TRBJ2-2; D possibly matches TRBD1 or TRBD2 (5 bases each). Germline assignment: CDR1 ENHRY and CDR2 SYGVKD. The CDR3 is 14 amino acids. V lost 10 bases to trimming and J lost 2 bases, with 14 bases between them.

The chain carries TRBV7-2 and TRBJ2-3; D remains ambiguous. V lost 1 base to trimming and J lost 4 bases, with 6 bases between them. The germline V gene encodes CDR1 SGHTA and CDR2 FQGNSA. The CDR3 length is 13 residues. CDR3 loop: CASSLDYADTQYF. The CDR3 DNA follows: TGTGCCAGCAGCTTAGACTATGCAGATACGCAGTATTTT.

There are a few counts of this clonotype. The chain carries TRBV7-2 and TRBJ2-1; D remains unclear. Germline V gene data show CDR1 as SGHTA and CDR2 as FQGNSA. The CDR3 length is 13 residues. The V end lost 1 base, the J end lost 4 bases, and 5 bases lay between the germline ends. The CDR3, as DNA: TGTGCCAGCAGCTTAGTAGATTACAATGAGCAGTTCTTC. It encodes CASSLVDYNEQFF.

The DNA of the CDR3 is TGTGCCAGCAATCTCAGGGGAGGTGGCGATACGCAGTATTTT. Translation: CASNLRGGGDTQYF. The rearrangement links TRBV6-1 to TRBJ2-3; D may correspond to TRBD1 or TRBD2 (6 bases each). Germline lookup yields CDR1 MNHNS and CDR2 SASEGT. This CDR3 spans 14 amino acids. Trimming removed 7 bases from V and 6 bases from J, with 17 bases in between.

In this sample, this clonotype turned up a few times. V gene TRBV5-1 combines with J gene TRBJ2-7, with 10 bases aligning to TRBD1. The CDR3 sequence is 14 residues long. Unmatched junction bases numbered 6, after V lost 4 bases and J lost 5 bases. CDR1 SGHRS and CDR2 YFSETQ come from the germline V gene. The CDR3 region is CASSVGTGDDEQYF. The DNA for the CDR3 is TGCGCCAGCAGCGTTGGGACAGGGGATGACGAGCAGTACTTC.

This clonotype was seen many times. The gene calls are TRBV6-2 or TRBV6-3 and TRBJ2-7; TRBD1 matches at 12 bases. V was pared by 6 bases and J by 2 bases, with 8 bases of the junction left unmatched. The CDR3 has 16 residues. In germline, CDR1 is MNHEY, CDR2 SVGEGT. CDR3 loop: CASRGQGAAITYEQYF. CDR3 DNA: TGTGCCAGCAGGGGACAGGGGGCTGCTATTACCTACGAGCAGTACTTC.

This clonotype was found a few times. DNA of the CDR3: TGTGCCAGCAGTTACTCCGGAGACGCGGGCTACACCTTC. This codes for CASSYSGDAGYTF. V is TRBV6-2 or TRBV6-3 and J is TRBJ1-2; D gene ambiguous. CDR3 length: 13 residues. Germline V CDR1 and CDR2: MNHEY, SVGEGT. The V end lost 0 bases, the J end lost 8 bases, and 10 bases lay between the germline ends.

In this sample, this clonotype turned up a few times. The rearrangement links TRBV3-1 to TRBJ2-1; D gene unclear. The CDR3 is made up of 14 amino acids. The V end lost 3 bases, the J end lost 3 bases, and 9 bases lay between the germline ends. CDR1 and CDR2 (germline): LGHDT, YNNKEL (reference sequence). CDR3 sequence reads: CASSHAGGYNEQFF. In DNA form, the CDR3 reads TGTGCCAGCAGCCATGCCGGCGGCTACAATGAGCAGTTCTTC.

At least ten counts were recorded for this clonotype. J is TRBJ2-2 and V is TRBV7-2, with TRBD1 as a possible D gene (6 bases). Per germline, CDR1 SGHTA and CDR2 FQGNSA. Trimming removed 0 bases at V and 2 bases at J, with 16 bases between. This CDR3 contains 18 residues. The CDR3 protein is CASSLAWTASINTGELFF. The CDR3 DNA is TGTGCCAGCAGCTTAGCCTGGACAGCTAGTATAAACACCGGGGAGCTGTTTTTT.

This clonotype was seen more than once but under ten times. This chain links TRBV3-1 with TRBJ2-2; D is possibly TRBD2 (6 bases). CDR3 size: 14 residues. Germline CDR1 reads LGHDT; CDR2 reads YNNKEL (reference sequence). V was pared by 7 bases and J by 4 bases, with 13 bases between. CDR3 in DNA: TGTGCCAGCACCATGTGGGGAGGCACCGGGGAGCTGTTTTTT. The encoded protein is CASTMWGGTGELFF.

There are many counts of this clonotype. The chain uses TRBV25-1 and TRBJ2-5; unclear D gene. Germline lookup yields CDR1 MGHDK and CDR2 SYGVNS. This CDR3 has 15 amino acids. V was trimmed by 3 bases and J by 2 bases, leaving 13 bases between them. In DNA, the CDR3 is TGTGCCAGCAGTGATAAAACAGTGATTCAAGAGACCCAGTACTTC. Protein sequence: CASSDKTVIQETQYF.

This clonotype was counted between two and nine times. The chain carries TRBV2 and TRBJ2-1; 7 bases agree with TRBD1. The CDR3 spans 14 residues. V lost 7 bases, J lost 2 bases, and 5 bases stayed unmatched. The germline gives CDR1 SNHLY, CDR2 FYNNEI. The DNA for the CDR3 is TGTGCCAGCAAAACGACAGGGCCCTACAATGAGCAGTTCTTC. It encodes CASKTTGPYNEQFF.

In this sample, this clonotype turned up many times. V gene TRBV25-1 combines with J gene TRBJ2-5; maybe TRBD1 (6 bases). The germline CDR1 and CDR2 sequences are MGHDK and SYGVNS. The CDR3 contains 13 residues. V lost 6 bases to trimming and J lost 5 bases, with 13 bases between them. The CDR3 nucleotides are TGTGCCAGCAGAGGACAGAATTCGGAGACCCAGTACTTC. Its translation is CASRGQNSETQYF.

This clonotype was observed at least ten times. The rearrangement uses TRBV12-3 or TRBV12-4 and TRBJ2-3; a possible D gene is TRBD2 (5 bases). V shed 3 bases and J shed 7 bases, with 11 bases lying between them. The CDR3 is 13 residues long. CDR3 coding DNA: TGTGCCAGCAGTTTCGGGGTTCTAAATACGCAGTATTTT. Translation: CASSFGVLNTQYF.

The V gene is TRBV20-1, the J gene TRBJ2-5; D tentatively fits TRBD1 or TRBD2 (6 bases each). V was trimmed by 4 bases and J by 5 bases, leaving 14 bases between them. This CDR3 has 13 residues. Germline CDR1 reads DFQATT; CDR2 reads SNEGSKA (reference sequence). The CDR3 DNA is TGCAGTGCTACGGGGGCCCCGGGTGAGACCCAGTACTTC. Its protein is CSATGAPGETQYF.

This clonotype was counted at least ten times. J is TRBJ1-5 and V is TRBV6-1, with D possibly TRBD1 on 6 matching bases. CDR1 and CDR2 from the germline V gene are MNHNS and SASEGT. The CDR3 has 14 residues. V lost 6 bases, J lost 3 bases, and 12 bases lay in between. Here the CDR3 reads CASRQGRDNQPQHF. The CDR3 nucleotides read TGTGCCAGCAGACAGGGACGTGACAATCAGCCCCAGCATTTT.

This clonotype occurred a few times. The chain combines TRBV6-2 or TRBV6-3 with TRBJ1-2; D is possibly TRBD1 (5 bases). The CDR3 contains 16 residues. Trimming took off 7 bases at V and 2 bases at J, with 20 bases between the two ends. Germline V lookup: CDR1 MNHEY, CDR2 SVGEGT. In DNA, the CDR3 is TGTGCCAGCACCGCAACGCCGGGACGGCAAAACTATGGCTACACCTTC. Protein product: CASTATPGRQNYGYTF.

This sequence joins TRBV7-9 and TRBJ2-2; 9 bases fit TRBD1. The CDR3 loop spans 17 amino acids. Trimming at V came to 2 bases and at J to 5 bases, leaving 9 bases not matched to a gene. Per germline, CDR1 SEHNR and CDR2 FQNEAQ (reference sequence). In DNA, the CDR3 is TGTGCCAGCAGCTTACTACCGGGACAGGGAAATACCGGGGAGCTGTTTTTT. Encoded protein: CASSLLPGQGNTGELFF.

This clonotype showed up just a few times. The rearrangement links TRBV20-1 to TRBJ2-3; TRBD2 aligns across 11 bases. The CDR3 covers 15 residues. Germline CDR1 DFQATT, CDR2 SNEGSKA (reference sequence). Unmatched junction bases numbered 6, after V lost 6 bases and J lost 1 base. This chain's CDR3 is CSAITGLAGTDTQYF. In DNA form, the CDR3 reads TGCAGTGCCATCACGGGACTAGCGGGCACAGATACGCAGTATTTT.

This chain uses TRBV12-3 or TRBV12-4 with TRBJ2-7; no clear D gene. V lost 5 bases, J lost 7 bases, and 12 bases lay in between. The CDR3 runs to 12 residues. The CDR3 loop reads CASSRTVGEQYF. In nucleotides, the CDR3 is TGTGCCAGCAGTCGAACCGTAGGGGAGCAGTACTTC.